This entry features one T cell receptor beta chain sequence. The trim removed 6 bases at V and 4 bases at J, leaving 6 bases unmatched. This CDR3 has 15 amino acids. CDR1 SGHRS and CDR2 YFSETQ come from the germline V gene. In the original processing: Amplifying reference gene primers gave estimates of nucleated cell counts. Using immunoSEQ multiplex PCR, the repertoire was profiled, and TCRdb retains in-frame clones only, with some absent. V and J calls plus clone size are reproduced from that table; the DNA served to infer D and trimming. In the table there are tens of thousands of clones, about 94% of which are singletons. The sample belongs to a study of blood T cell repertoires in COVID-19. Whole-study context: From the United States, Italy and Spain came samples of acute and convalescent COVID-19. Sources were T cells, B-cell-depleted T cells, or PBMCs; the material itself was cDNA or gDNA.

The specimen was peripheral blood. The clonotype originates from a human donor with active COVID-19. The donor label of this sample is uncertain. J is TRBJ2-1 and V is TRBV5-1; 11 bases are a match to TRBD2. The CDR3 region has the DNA TGCGCCAGCACCCCCGGGACTAGCGGATACAATGAGCAGTTCTTC. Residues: CASTPGTSGYNEQFF.